The source of this T cell receptor (beta chain) is a study of T cell clones after liver transplantation. Germline assignment: CDR1 WSHSY and CDR2 SAAADI. The V end was cut by 2 bases, the J end by 2 bases, with 7 bases between. The CDR3 is 15 amino acids. Repertoires were generated with immunoSEQ multiplex PCR, while TCRdb's copy carries only in-frame clones and drops some. The table records fewer than 65,000 clones, approximately 77% of them present only once. The chain combines TRBV10-2 with TRBJ2-6; D is unclear. The source is a human patient who received a liver transplant. Some T cells may be transferred from the graft donor. This sample comprised CD4+ T cells from blood, obtained at the 22-month timepoint. The CDR3 here is CASSEQATGANVLTF. CDR3 coding DNA: TGCGCCAGCAGTGAGCAGGCGACTGGGGCCAACGTCCTGACTTTC.